This T cell receptor (beta chain) was sequenced in a study of cytomegalovirus exposure and HLA in healthy donors. Study-wide findings and caveats: Later analysis associated a missense DCLRE1C variant with TCR beta V- and J-gene trimming. The availability of immune exposure information extended only to CMV serostatus. Looking again later, the authors saw that most CMV-associated TCR beta chains seemed HLA-restricted.

A multiplex PCR was run with 60 Vbeta primers and 13 Jbeta primers. The assay was immunoSEQ multiplex PCR, and TCRdb's table has in-frame clones only and misses some. The sample yields about 130,000 clones, around 73% seen once. This CDR3 is built from 15 residues. The V gene's germline CDR1 is MGHRA and CDR2 YSYEKL. Trimming shortened V by 0 bases and J by 5 bases, and 13 bases separated the two germline ends. Concerning this clone: The antigen remains unidentified.

The origin of this receptor is a man aged 45-60 years in good health and CMV-seronegative. The sample comprised PBMCs. This chain links TRBV4-1 with TRBJ2-5, with D maybe TRBD2 (6 bases). The CDR3 protein is CASSQDGAGWETQYF. CDR3 coding DNA: TGCGCCAGCAGCCAAGATGGGGCGGGATGGGAGACCCAGTACTTC.